The clone carrying this TCR beta chain was seen just once. What it recognizes is unknown. Per the germline V gene, CDR1 is SGHVS and CDR2 is FQNEAQ. After removal of 5 bases from V and 6 bases from J, the junction contained 11 bases not matched to a gene. CDR3 length: 15 residues. The sample comes from a study of T cell responses to AZD1222 COVID-19 vaccine. Study observations and caveats: Donors in the cohort were predominantly white British and more often female, and clonal diversity was possibly underestimated. The span of vaccine-associated CD4 TCRs extended across spike, with dominance at 160-218 and 743-854. Baseline seropositivity occurred in only 5 to 7 AZD1222 recipients.

The data were produced by immunoSEQ multiplex PCR, yet TCRdb's version contains in-frame clones alone and is incomplete. The repertoire includes about 150,000 clones, about 88% of them detected once, and under 20% sits in the top ten. This chain links TRBV7-8 with TRBJ2-7; 9 nucleotides match TRBD1. The sample here was peripheral blood, taken on day 0 of AZD1222 vaccination. The origin of this receptor is an adult in good health. CDR3 amino acids: CASSLSGTGPTEQYF. The CDR3 DNA sequence: TGTGCCAGCAGCCTATCAGGGACAGGGCCTACCGAGCAGTACTTC.